What follows is one TCR beta chain and its context. Its antigen is as yet unknown. Profiling relied on immunoSEQ multiplex PCR, and the TCRdb table lists in-frame clones only, not all of them. Among roughly 1,500,000 clones listed, 98% were seen once. The data originate from a study of shared clonotypes between healthy human individuals. Study in general: Each donor's CD8 memory used one plate, CD8 naive two, each CD4 subset three. Study-wide points: Shared across several donors were 4% to 5% of the naive CD4 clonotypes.

The CDR3 spans 12 residues. Per the germline V gene, CDR1 is SGHAT and CDR2 is FQNNGV. The V end was cut by 5 bases, the J end by 5 bases, with 6 bases between. The chain employs TRBV11-2 and TRBJ1-4; no clear D gene. The sequencing input was naive CD4+ T cells sorted from blood. Subset indicated: CD45RA+ positively selected. The TCR was taken from a man younger than 40 in good health. This chain's CDR3 is CASSRRNEKLFF. The DNA of the CDR3 is TGTGCCAGCAGCCGCAGGAATGAAAAACTGTTTTTT. The whole variable domain, remainder taken from reference TRBV11-2 and TRBJ1-4, is EAGVAQSPRYKIIEKRQSVAFWCNPISGHATLYWYQQILGQGPKLLIQFQNNGVVDDSQLPKDRFSAERLKGVDSTLKIQPAKLEDSAVYLCASSRRNEKLFFGSGTQLSVL.